These 21 T cell receptor beta chains were all obtained from the same sample, sequenced in a study of blood T cells in healthy people across ages. Through a sample-barcoded 5' primer and a J-beta primer mix, a second PCR was run for roughly 7 to 11 cycles. TCRdb re-called the 5' RACE reads with MiXCR, one entry per CDR3 protein. The sample holds about 1.4 million distinct CDR3 sequences, approximately 59% seen once. The sample comprised blood. These receptors were collected from a man aged 18-30 years in good health.

CDR3: CSARDPGVREKLFF. The CDR3 DNA is TGCAGTGCTAGAGATCCCGGGGTCAGGGAAAAACTGTTTTTT. The gene calls are TRBV20-1 and TRBJ1-4; D uncertain. The germline CDR1 and CDR2 sequences are DFQATT and SNEGSKA (reference sequence). The CDR3 consists of 14 residues. Trimming removed 0 bases from V and 8 bases from J, with 13 bases in between.

This clonotype was observed a handful of times. This chain links TRBV4-1 with TRBJ2-5; no clear D. Trimming removed 4 bases at V and 2 bases at J, with 11 bases between. The CDR3 has 14 residues. Germline lookup yields CDR1 MGHRA and CDR2 YSYEKL. Here the CDR3 reads CASSPPRMQETQYF. The CDR3 DNA is TGCGCCAGCAGCCCGCCCAGAATGCAAGAGACCCAGTACTTC.

The chain links TRBV10-3 to TRBJ2-5; the D gene is possibly TRBD1 (6 bases). Trimming shortened V by 0 bases and J by 3 bases, and 11 bases separated the two germline ends. The CDR3 has 15 residues. CDR1 ENHRY and CDR2 SYGVKD come from the germline V gene. This CDR3 reads CAISESSRGEETQYF. CDR3 sequence (DNA): TGTGCCATCAGTGAGTCAAGCAGGGGAGAAGAGACCCAGTACTTC.

Of note for this clonotype: Relative to the germline gene, one junction end is altered; a read error may explain this. The chain recombines TRBV11-2 with TRBJ2-3; a possible D gene is TRBD2 (5 bases). The CDR3 totals 14 residues. Looked up from germline, CDR1 is SGHAT and CDR2 is FQNNGV. This CDR3 reads CASSVERVTDTQYF. The CDR3 region has the DNA TGTGCCAGCAGCGTAGAGAGGGTTACAGATACGCAGTATTTT.

The CDR3 here is CASTLKTAGLDNEQFF. CDR3 bases: TGTGCCAGCACCCTTAAGACAGCGGGCCTCGACAATGAGCAGTTCTTC. The V gene is TRBV25-1, the J gene TRBJ2-1, with a weak D call TRBD2 (6 bases). This CDR3 has 16 amino acids. V lost 7 bases, J lost 5 bases, and 21 bases lay in between. Germline-derived CDR1 and CDR2 are MGHDK and SYGVNS.

This rearrangement joins TRBV27 to TRBJ2-4, with D perhaps TRBD1 or TRBD2 (5 bases each). V lost 2 bases and J 5 bases, leaving 16 bases between the germline ends. In germline, CDR1 is MNHEY, CDR2 SMNVEV (reference sequence). The CDR3 sequence is 16 residues long. The CDR3 region is CASSLGTSGSQNIQYF. The CDR3 nucleotides are TGTGCCAGCAGTTTAGGGACCTCCGGATCCCAAAACATTCAGTACTTC.

This clonotype was seen only a few times. This chain joins TRBV10-3 and TRBJ2-7; 8 nucleotides match TRBD2. CDR3 length: 14 amino acids. The V gene's germline CDR1 is ENHRY and CDR2 SYGVKD. V lost 5 bases and J lost 4; bases outside the gene matches: 7. The CDR3 is CAISQGLEIYEQYF. For the CDR3, the DNA is TGTGCCATCAGTCAGGGACTAGAGATTTACGAGCAGTACTTC.

The V and J genes are TRBV3-1 and TRBJ1-3, with D possibly matching TRBD1 (5 bases). Trimming shortened V by 1 base and J by 0 bases, and 16 bases separated the two germline ends. Germline V gene data show CDR1 as LGHDT and CDR2 as YNNKEL (reference sequence). There are 18 residues in the CDR3. CDR3 protein: CASSQGGTARNSGNTIYF. The DNA of the CDR3 is TGTGCCAGCAGCCAAGGCGGGACCGCCAGGAACTCTGGAAACACCATATATTTT.

The chain has TRBV10-2 and TRBJ2-5; maybe TRBD1 (6 bases). V lost 6 bases to trimming and J lost 4 bases, with 21 bases between them. The germline V gene encodes CDR1 WSHSY and CDR2 SAAADI. The CDR3 covers 16 residues. CDR3: CASRSITDRSGETQYF. The CDR3 DNA reads TGCGCCAGCAGGAGCATAACTGACAGGTCTGGAGAGACCCAGTACTTC.

The V and J genes are TRBV3-1 and TRBJ2-7; D ambiguous. The CDR3 has 15 amino acids. Germline V gives CDR1 LGHDT, CDR2 YNNKEL (reference sequence). V dropped 4 bases and J dropped 0 bases, with 13 bases sitting between them. This CDR3 is CASSRRFWSSYEQYF. CDR3 bases: TGTGCCAGCAGCCGGAGATTCTGGAGCTCCTACGAGCAGTACTTC.

This clonotype has just one count. The genes are TRBV29-1 and TRBJ2-2, with D unclear. The CDR3 sequence is 14 residues long. The V gene's germline CDR1 is SQVTM and CDR2 ANQGSEA. V lost 3 bases to trimming and J lost 0 bases, with 8 bases between them. DNA of the CDR3: TGCAGCGTTGACAATTCGTCGAACACCGGGGAGCTGTTTTTT. Its translation is CSVDNSSNTGELFF.

This clonotype was recorded a few times. The V gene is TRBV28, the J gene TRBJ2-5; 7 bases align to TRBD1. Judging by the DNA end, TRBJ2-7 fits better; the J call may be wrong. The germline V gene has CDR1 MDHEN and CDR2 SYDVKM. The CDR3 is made up of 13 amino acids. The CDR3 region is CASSSPDRDEQYF. In DNA form, the CDR3 reads TGTGCCAGCAGTTCTCCCGACAGGGACGAGCAGTACTTC.

As DNA, the CDR3 is TGCAGCGTCCCTAAGGGGGGTATGGGCACTGAAGCTTTCTTT. The encoded protein is CSVPKGGMGTEAFF. V and J are TRBV29-1 and TRBJ1-1, with D perhaps matching TRBD1 (6 bases). The length of the CDR3 is 14 residues. V gave up 6 bases and J gave up 4 bases, with 18 bases separating them. CDR1 is SQVTM and CDR2 is ANQGSEA in the germline V gene.

This chain uses TRBV6-1 with TRBJ1-1, with D possibly matching TRBD1 (6 bases). The CDR3 is made up of 13 amino acids. Germline V gene data show CDR1 as MNHNS and CDR2 as SASEGT. V was cut by 7 bases and J by 4 bases, with 13 bases left in between. CDR3 in DNA: TGTGCCAGCATCGAAGGGGGTGGCACTGAAGCTTTCTTT. Translation: CASIEGGGTEAFF.

This clonotype was observed a handful of times. This rearrangement joins TRBV3-1 to TRBJ2-5; tentative D call: TRBD2 (6 bases). Looked up from germline, CDR1 is LGHDT and CDR2 is YNNKEL (reference sequence). The CDR3 extends over 15 amino acids. Between the trimmed V and J ends, which lost 3 bases and 4 bases, there was a span of 15 bases. CDR3 residues: CASSQGLFSGETQYF. In nucleotides, the CDR3 is TGTGCCAGCAGCCAGGGACTGTTTTCTGGAGAGACCCAGTACTTC.

This clonotype was recorded once. The V and J genes are TRBV10-3 and TRBJ2-7; 7 bases line up with TRBD2. Germline V lookup: CDR1 ENHRY, CDR2 SYGVKD. This CDR3 has 15 amino acids. Trimming at V came to 4 bases and at J to 2 bases, leaving 8 bases not matched to a gene. DNA of the CDR3: TGTGCCATCAGTGGGGCGGGAGCCATGGCCTACGAGCAGTACTTC. It yields the protein CAISGAGAMAYEQYF.

The chain carries TRBV28 and TRBJ2-3, with D perhaps TRBD1 or TRBD2 (5 bases each). CDR3 size: 15 residues. The germline V and J ends were trimmed by 4 bases and 2 bases, with 13 bases remaining between them. Per germline, CDR1 MDHEN and CDR2 SYDVKM. CDR3 sequence: CASSSVGVDTDTQYF. The CDR3, as DNA: TGTGCCAGCAGTTCCGTGGGGGTGGACACAGATACGCAGTATTTT.

The genes are TRBV29-1 and TRBJ1-2; 7 bases map to TRBD1. Unmatched junction bases numbered 9, after V lost 7 bases and J lost 4 bases. Per the germline V gene, CDR1 is SQVTM and CDR2 is ANQGSEA. This CDR3 spans 13 amino acids. The CDR3 reads CSAREGTAYGYTF. The CDR3 nucleotides read TGCAGCGCTCGCGAGGGGACAGCCTATGGCTACACCTTC.

The rearrangement uses TRBV3-1 and TRBJ2-5; 7 bases map to TRBD1. The J call may be wrong; the DNA end is better matched by TRBJ2-7. CDR1 and CDR2 from the germline V gene are LGHDT and YNNKEL (reference sequence). The CDR3 sequence is 15 residues long. Here the CDR3 reads CASSQEGDRYYEQYF. In DNA form, the CDR3 reads TGTGCCAGCAGCCAAGAAGGGGACAGATACTACGAGCAGTACTTC.

The chain joins TRBV20-1 to TRBJ2-7; D call uncertain. Between the trimmed V and J ends, which lost 3 bases and 7 bases, there was a span of 13 bases. The CDR3 sequence is 12 residues long. Germline lookup yields CDR1 DFQATT and CDR2 SNEGSKA (reference sequence). CDR3 DNA sequence: TGCAGTGCTAGGGAGTCCCCTGGGGAGCAGTACTTC. Protein: CSARESPGEQYF.

This chain uses TRBV7-2 with TRBJ2-3, with 8 bases matching TRBD2. Germline lookup yields CDR1 SGHTA and CDR2 FQGNSA. The junction had 15 bases not matched to a gene; V was cut back by 5 bases and J by 8 bases. The CDR3 length is 16 residues. In nucleotides, the CDR3 is TGTGCCAGCAGCCAGAATAACGGGAGGGCCGGATCTACGCAGTATTTT. Encoded protein: CASSQNNGRAGSTQYF.